These T cell receptor beta chains were read from a single sample in a study of OX40 agonist ivuxolimab in advanced cancers. This table comes from immunoSEQ multiplex PCR, and its TCRdb copy is limited to in-frame clones, with some not included. This sample has just over 30,000 clones, with approximately 86% found just once. This sample comprised CD4+ or CD8+ T cells sorted from blood, obtained in a trial of the OX40 agonist ivuxolimab. The receptors derive from an adult with an advanced solid tumor such as melanoma, head and neck, liver or kidney cancer. CDR3s include the opening cysteine and the closing phenylalanine or tryptophan. Fields, in order: V gene, D gene, CDR3 length, J gene, clone size, CDR3 protein, CDR3 DNA. D genes are given only for firm matches. For some rows the clone size is stated as once, few or many, or as a class when expanded; others skip it.

V: TRBV6-5
D: TRBD1
length: 15
J: TRBJ1-6
size: few
CDR3: CASSRQGGSGSPLHF
DNA: TGTGCCAGCAGTAGACAGGGAGGATCCGGTTCACCCCTCCACTTT

V: TRBV11-2
D: .
length: 15
J: TRBJ2-3
size: .
CDR3: CASSLFGRDTDTQYF
DNA: TGTGCCAGCAGCTTATTCGGCAGGGACACAGATACGCAGTATTTT

V: TRBV7-9
D: TRBD1
length: 16
J: TRBJ1-2
size: .
CDR3: CASSPVTGGLGYGYTF
DNA: TGTGCCAGCAGCCCTGTAACAGGGGGCCTGGGCTATGGCTACACCTTC

V: TRBV19
D: .
length: 17
J: TRBJ2-7
size: .
CDR3: CASSIDLGQGSVREQYF
DNA: TGTGCCAGTAGTATAGATCTTGGCCAGGGGTCCGTCCGCGAGCAGTACTTC

V: TRBV27
D: .
length: 13
J: TRBJ1-2
size: .
CDR3: CASSPRGGGGYTF
DNA: TGTGCCAGCAGTCCGAGGGGGGGAGGCGGCTACACCTTC

V: TRBV6-6
D: TRBD2
length: 15
J: TRBJ2-3
size: .
CDR3: CASQTLAGRTDTQYF
DNA: TGTGCCTCACAGACCCTAGCGGGACGAACAGATACGCAGTATTTT

V: TRBV5-1
D: .
length: 11
J: TRBJ2-7
size: few
CDR3: CASSLGGEQYF
DNA: TGCGCCAGCAGCTTGGGTGGCGAGCAGTACTTC

V: TRBV7-2
D: .
length: 15
J: TRBJ2-7
size: .
CDR3: CASSLRGGYGNEQYF
DNA: TGTGCCAGCAGCTTAAGGGGAGGCTACGGGAACGAGCAGTACTTC

V: TRBV6-6
D: TRBD2
length: 16
J: TRBJ2-3
size: .
CDR3: CASSIYSGRGADTQYF
DNA: TGTGCCAGCAGTATATATAGCGGGAGAGGCGCAGATACGCAGTATTTT

V: TRBV5-1
D: .
length: 14
J: TRBJ2-7
size: .
CDR3: CASSLDRVIYEQYF
DNA: TGCGCCAGCAGCTTGGACAGGGTGATCTACGAGCAGTACTTC

V: TRBV2
D: TRBD1
length: 14
J: TRBJ1-2
size: .
CDR3: CASSETGQAYGYTF
DNA: TGTGCCAGCAGTGAAACCGGACAGGCTTATGGCTACACCTTC

V: TRBV11-2
D: TRBD2
length: 15
J: TRBJ2-7
size: .
CDR3: CASSYTSGSRYEQYF
DNA: TGTGCCAGCAGCTATACTAGCGGGAGCCGGTACGAGCAGTACTTC

V: TRBV27
D: .
length: 13
J: TRBJ1-1
size: once
CDR3: CASTPTDETEAFF
DNA: TGTGCCAGCACCCCGACAGACGAGACTGAAGCTTTCTTT

V: TRBV15
D: TRBD1
length: 17
J: TRBJ1-5
size: .
CDR3: CATSSDIGQASNQPQHF
DNA: TGTGCCACCAGCAGCGACATAGGACAGGCCAGCAATCAGCCCCAGCATTTT

V: TRBV7-9
D: .
length: 13
J: TRBJ2-5
size: .
CDR3: CASSLFAQETQYF
DNA: TGTGCCAGCAGCTTATTTGCCCAAGAGACCCAGTACTTC

V: TRBV7-9
D: .
length: 16
J: TRBJ2-5
size: once
CDR3: CASSLLGDRGGETQYF
DNA: TGTGCCAGCAGCTTACTTGGGGACAGAGGGGGGGAGACCCAGTACTTC

V: TRBV7-2
D: TRBD2
length: 17
J: TRBJ2-3
size: .
CDR3: CASSLEGSGSHLNTQYF
DNA: TGTGCCAGCAGCTTAGAAGGTAGCGGGAGTCACTTAAATACGCAGTATTTT

V: TRBV19
D: .
length: 18
J: TRBJ1-4
size: .
CDR3: CASSIDQGRDEFNEKLFF
DNA: TGTGCCAGTAGTATAGATCAAGGCAGGGACGAGTTTAATGAAAAACTGTTTTTT

V: TRBV27
D: TRBD1
length: 13
J: TRBJ1-2
size: .
CDR3: CASSFRGTYGYTF
DNA: TGTGCCAGCAGTTTCAGGGGGACCTATGGCTACACCTTC

V: TRBV7-6
D: .
length: 17
J: TRBJ2-7
size: .
CDR3: CASSLPRGTPNVYEQYF
DNA: TGTGCCAGCAGCTTACCCCGGGGGACACCTAACGTCTACGAGCAGTACTTC

V: TRBV4-1
D: .
length: 15
J: TRBJ1-2
size: once
CDR3: CASSQYIGVNYGYTF
DNA: TGCGCCAGCAGCCAATATATAGGGGTGAACTATGGCTACACCTTC

V: TRBV6-4
D: .
length: 12
J: TRBJ2-1
size: .
CDR3: CASSWNDNEQFF
DNA: TGTGCCAGCAGTTGGAATGACAATGAGCAGTTCTTC

V: TRBV11-2
D: .
length: 13
J: TRBJ1-1
size: .
CDR3: CASSRQTITEAFF
DNA: TGTGCCAGCAGCCGACAGACCATCACTGAAGCTTTCTTT

V: TRBV4-1
D: .
length: 14
J: TRBJ2-5
size: .
CDR3: CASSLMPGRETQYF
DNA: TGCGCCAGCAGCCTTATGCCGGGGAGAGAGACCCAGTACTTC

V: TRBV25-1
D: TRBD1
length: 17
J: TRBJ1-1
size: medium-sized
CDR3: CASSEWGTGAVNTEAFF
DNA: TGTGCCAGCAGTGAATGGGGGACAGGGGCCGTAAACACTGAAGCTTTCTTT

V: TRBV11-3
D: .
length: 10
J: TRBJ2-7
size: .
CDR3: CSMGGNEQYF
DNA: TGCTCGATGGGTGGGAATGAGCAGTACTTC

V: TRBV9
D: TRBD2
length: 17
J: TRBJ2-7
size: once
CDR3: CASSVGLGTSGTYEQYF
DNA: TGTGCCAGCAGCGTAGGGTTGGGGACTAGCGGGACCTACGAGCAGTACTTC

V: TRBV2
D: .
length: 13
J: TRBJ2-3
size: .
CDR3: CASVVFRTDTQYF
DNA: TGTGCCAGCGTCGTGTTTCGCACAGATACGCAGTATTTT

V: TRBV7-3
D: TRBD2
length: 15
J: TRBJ2-2
size: .
CDR3: CASSISGSSTGELFF
DNA: TGTGCCAGCAGCATTAGCGGGAGTAGTACCGGGGAGCTGTTTTTT

V: TRBV11-2
D: TRBD1
length: 14
J: TRBJ1-1
size: .
CDR3: CASSLTGGRTEAFF
DNA: TGTGCCAGCAGCTTAACAGGGGGAAGAACTGAAGCTTTCTTT

V: TRBV7-3
D: .
length: 13
J: TRBJ1-2
size: .
CDR3: CASSYMTGYGYTF
DNA: TGTGCCAGCAGCTACATGACGGGCTATGGCTACACCTTC

V: TRBV29-1
D: .
length: 13
J: TRBJ1-3
size: .
CDR3: CSVRTLSGNTIYF
DNA: TGCAGCGTTCGGACACTCTCTGGAAACACCATATATTTT

V: TRBV6-1
D: TRBD1
length: 15
J: TRBJ1-1
size: .
CDR3: CASSEWTGLRTEAFF
DNA: TGTGCCAGCAGTGAATGGACAGGGCTGAGGACTGAAGCTTTCTTT

V: TRBV28
D: .
length: 11
J: TRBJ2-5
size: .
CDR3: CASSLKETQYF
DNA: TGTGCCAGCAGTTTAAAAGAGACCCAGTACTTC

V: TRBV27
D: .
length: 16
J: TRBJ1-4
size: .
CDR3: CASSLRPIRGGEKLFF
DNA: TGTGCCAGCAGTTTAAGACCTATACGGGGCGGTGAAAAACTGTTTTTT

V: TRBV27
D: .
length: 14
J: TRBJ2-4
size: .
CDR3: CASSLYQGKNIQYF
DNA: TGTGCCAGCAGCCTTTACCAGGGGAAAAACATTCAGTACTTC

V: TRBV9
D: .
length: 14
J: TRBJ2-7
size: .
CDR3: CASSVVGTSYEQYF
DNA: TGTGCCAGCAGCGTAGTAGGCACCTCCTACGAGCAGTACTTC

V: TRBV4-3
D: .
length: 14
J: TRBJ1-2
size: .
CDR3: CASSQDWYNYGYTF
DNA: TGCGCCAGCAGCCAAGATTGGTATAACTATGGCTACACCTTC

V: TRBV9
D: TRBD2
length: 18
J: TRBJ2-1
size: .
CDR3: CASSVAPGASGVYNEQFF
DNA: TGTGCCAGCAGCGTAGCCCCCGGGGCTAGCGGCGTCTACAATGAGCAGTTCTTC

V: TRBV5-1
D: .
length: 16
J: TRBJ2-3
size: .
CDR3: CASSFTTGGLVDTQYF
DNA: TGCGCCAGCAGCTTTACCACAGGGGGACTAGTTGATACGCAGTATTTT

V: TRBV9
D: TRBD2
length: 16
J: TRBJ2-1
size: .
CDR3: CASSVPSGNSYNEQFF
DNA: TGTGCCAGCAGCGTCCCGAGCGGGAACTCCTACAATGAGCAGTTCTTC

V: TRBV4-1
D: .
length: 12
J: TRBJ2-7
size: once
CDR3: CASSQARGEQYF
DNA: TGCGCCAGCAGCCAAGCGAGGGGCGAGCAGTACTTC

V: TRBV19
D: .
length: 12
J: TRBJ1-5
size: .
CDR3: CASSPAEQPQHF
DNA: TGTGCCAGTAGCCCAGCTGAGCAGCCCCAGCATTTT

V: TRBV5-1
D: TRBD1
length: 15
J: TRBJ2-2
size: .
CDR3: CASSAQGAQTGELFF
DNA: TGCGCCAGCAGCGCCCAGGGGGCGCAGACCGGGGAGCTGTTTTTT

V: TRBV18
D: TRBD1
length: 15
J: TRBJ2-7
size: .
CDR3: CASSLSGQGPWEQYF
DNA: TGTGCCAGCTCACTCTCGGGACAGGGTCCGTGGGAGCAGTACTTC

V: TRBV5-4
D: TRBD1
length: 15
J: TRBJ1-2
size: .
CDR3: CASRPEQGAGYGYTF
DNA: TGTGCCAGCAGGCCGGAGCAGGGGGCGGGCTATGGCTACACCTTC